The source of this T cell receptor (beta chain) is a study of beta chain features in type 1 diabetes. Expressed TCRB transcripts were sequenced, since all the RNA that had been isolated was reverse transcribed. Method: immunoSEQ multiplex PCR; TCRdb's copy keeps in-frame clones and lacks some. Of around 310,000 clones listed, approximately 9.9% are singletons. This clone came up a few times. Sort purity for all populations was recorded as exceeding 98%. Germline V gene sequence: CDR1 LGHNA, CDR2 YSLEER. The CDR3 consists of 17 residues. V dropped 1 base and J dropped 3 bases, with 18 bases sitting between them.

The receptor was isolated from a woman aged 25 to 39 in good health. Sequenced: naive CD4+ T cells from blood. This chain joins TRBV4-3 and TRBJ2-5; perhaps TRBD1 as D (6 bases). This CDR3 is CASSQGATTEGEETQYF. The CDR3, as DNA: TGCGCCAGCAGCCAAGGGGCAACGACAGAGGGGGAAGAGACCCAGTACTTC.